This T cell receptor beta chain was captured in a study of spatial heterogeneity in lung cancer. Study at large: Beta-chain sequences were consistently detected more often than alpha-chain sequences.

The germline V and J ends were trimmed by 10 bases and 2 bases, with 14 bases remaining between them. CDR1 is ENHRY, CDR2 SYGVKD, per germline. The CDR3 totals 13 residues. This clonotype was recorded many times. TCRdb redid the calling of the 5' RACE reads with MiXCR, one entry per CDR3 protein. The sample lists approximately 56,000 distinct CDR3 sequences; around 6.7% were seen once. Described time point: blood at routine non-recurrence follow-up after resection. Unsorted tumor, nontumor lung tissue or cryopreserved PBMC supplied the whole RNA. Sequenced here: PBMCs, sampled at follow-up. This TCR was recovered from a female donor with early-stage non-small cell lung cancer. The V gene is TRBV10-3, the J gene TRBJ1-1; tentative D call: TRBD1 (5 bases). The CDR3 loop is CASLQVPNTEAFF. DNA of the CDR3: TGTGCCAGCCTACAGGTTCCCAACACTGAAGCTTTCTTT.